Included here is one TCR beta chain sequence, with context. Antigen unknown. The CDR3 runs 17 residues. J lost 0 bases, V lost 7 bases, and 12 bases had no gene match. CDR1 SGHDN and CDR2 FVKESK come from the germline V gene. The sample comes from a study of T cells after yellow fever vaccination. A process of 5'RACE template switching, which added a universal primer site and UMIs, was used to make TCR cDNA. TCRdb reprocessed the 5' RACE reads with MiXCR, giving one entry per CDR3 protein. There are hundreds of thousands of distinct CDR3 sequences in the sample; 11% occur only once, and 18% lies in the top ten. General study results and limits: In post-booster samples, most primary-vaccination clones reappeared (approximately 95% CD4, roughly 88% CD8). Bulk-population clonotypes that are abundant could appear as contaminants in FACS-sorted repertoires.

The chain has TRBV14 and TRBJ2-1; 7 bases map to TRBD2. This specimen was PBMCs, taken on the day of the first yellow fever vaccination. This TCR was sampled from a man younger than 30 who received the YFV17D yellow fever vaccine. The CDR3 coding sequence is TGTGCCAGCACAACCGGGAGCGGGGAACGCTCCTACAATGAGCAGTTCTTC. Residues: CASTTGSGERSYNEQFF.